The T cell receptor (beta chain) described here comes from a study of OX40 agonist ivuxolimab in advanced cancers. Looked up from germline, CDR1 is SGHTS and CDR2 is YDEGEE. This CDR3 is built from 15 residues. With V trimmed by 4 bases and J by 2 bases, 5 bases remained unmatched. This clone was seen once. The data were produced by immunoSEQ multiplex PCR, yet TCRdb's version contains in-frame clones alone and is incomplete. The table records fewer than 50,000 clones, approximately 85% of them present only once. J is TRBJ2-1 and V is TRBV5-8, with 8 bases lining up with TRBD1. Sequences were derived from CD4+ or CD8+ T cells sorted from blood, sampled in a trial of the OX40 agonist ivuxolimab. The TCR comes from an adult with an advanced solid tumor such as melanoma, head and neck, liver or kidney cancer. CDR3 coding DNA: TGTGCCAGCAGCCGGGACAGGCTAGCCTACAATGAGCAGTTCTTC. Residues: CASSRDRLAYNEQFF.